The following is a TCR beta chain sequence with its context. The data were obtained in a study of blood T cell repertoires in COVID-19. The CDR3 runs to 13 residues. V lost 6 bases and J 0 bases, leaving 6 bases between the germline ends. Per germline, CDR1 SNHLY and CDR2 FYNNEI. Followed over time, Seattle patients had been enrolled while infection was active. TCRdb's table, derived via immunoSEQ multiplex PCR, lists solely in-frame clones and lacks some. The table includes about 170,000 clones, around nine tenths detected once. The receptor was isolated from a woman at least 80 years old with COVID-19, enrolled during active disease. What was sequenced was peripheral blood. The rearrangement uses TRBV2 and TRBJ2-1; D unclear. CDR3 nucleotide sequence: TGTGCCAGCAGCCAACTCTCCTACAATGAGCAGTTCTTC. It specifies CASSQLSYNEQFF.